This entry features one T cell receptor beta chain sequence. No antigen is known for it. This entry is derived from a study of identical twins. General observations from the study: Researchers caution that invariant MAIT and iNKT cells could partly confound zero-insertion analyses. Weaker excess twin sharing was observed in beta out-of-frame sequences.

Germline lookup yields CDR1 LNHDA and CDR2 SQIVND (reference sequence). The CDR3 is made up of 12 amino acids. Trimming shortened V by 6 bases and J by 6 bases, and 11 bases separated the two germline ends. Template switching introduced a universal primer site, and the cDNA bore unique molecular identifiers. Each CDR3 protein is one row after TCRdb ran MiXCR on the 5' RACE reads. The sample includes about 530,000 distinct CDR3 sequences, about a fifth of them seen just once. In addition, the sample was reused for a study of yellow fever vaccine responses in identical twins.

Sequencing used CD4+ T cells sorted from blood. This sequence was found in a woman aged 18-35 years in good health. The rearrangement links TRBV19 to TRBJ1-1; tentative D call: TRBD1 (6 bases). DNA of the CDR3: TGTGCCAGTAGACAGGGTTTGGCTGAAGCTTTCTTT. Translating it yields CASRQGLAEAFF.